This T cell receptor (beta chain) is drawn from a study of T cells after yellow fever vaccination (dated by TCRdb to the late 2010s). Regarding the research as a whole: The SMART-Seq v4 Ultra Low Input RNA kit was used to prepare libraries from fractions with low cell numbers. Two healthy male donors made up the cohort, one aged 18 to 29 years and the other aged 30 to 40 years. To follow T-cell clones before and after primary and booster YFV17D yellow fever vaccination, bulk TCR alpha and beta repertoires were sequenced over time. Blood was drawn at multiple timepoints before and after primary and secondary immunization, with bulk PBMC replicates and cell subsets isolated. Study-level results and caveats: FACS-sorted repertoires could contain abundant contaminating clonotypes from the bulk population, so computational filtering was required. The study included only two donors, which limits how far the findings can be generalized. A small share of clonotypes occurred in both CD4 and CD8 compartments, likely arising from convergent recombination. Compared with the primary T-cell response, the secondary T-cell response was faster but weaker, reaching its peak on day 5 rather than on day 15. Most clones expanded after primary vaccination were re-detected after the booster (approximately 95% of CD4 and around 88% of CD8), suggesting broad memory maintenance.

This clonotype was seen repeatedly, ten times or more. Which antigen it targets is not known. No base quality values were provided; no much bigger clone lies one nucleotide off. TCR cDNA was synthesized by 5'RACE template switching, through which a universal primer site and unique molecular identifiers were introduced. Priming of cDNA synthesis was performed from both the TCR alpha and TCR beta constant segments. Library amplification involved two PCR steps, and the second step added sample barcodes and sequencing adapters. Sequencing of libraries was performed on Illumina HiSeq 2500 (2x100 bp) or NovaSeq (2x150 bp). The source study handled its data this way. MIGEC handled demultiplexing of reads and collapsing into UMI consensus sequences, while MiXCR performed V(D)J alignment. Using edgeR on replicate PBMC samples, clonotypes were called vaccine-responding if FDR was below 0.01 and the log2 fold change was above 5 up to day 15. CD4 or CD8 identity was assigned to each bulk clonotype according to whether the clonotype was present at higher abundance in the sequenced CD4 repertoire or the sequenced CD8 repertoire. TCRdb ran its own pipeline on the public reads, namely fastp trimming at Q25 and MiXCR clone calling, and kept in-frame beta chains. Merged by CDR3 protein, the rows form single entries marked with the most common genes and DNA. TCRdb, not the authors, supplied the V and J calls. The table for this sample lists 300,000 to 450,000 distinct CDR3 sequences; 6.2% of them were counted only once. Of the sample, approximately 16% is held by the ten largest clones.

The treatment or condition label for this specimen denotes: live attenuated yellow fever vaccine strain. At every blood-draw timepoint, two biological replicates of bulk PBMCs were collected. A standard Ficoll-Paque protocol was used to isolate PBMCs from peripheral blood. RNA was extracted with TriZol from bulk PBMCs, CD4 and CD8 fractions, and dextramer-positive and dextramer-negative fractions. Sequences were derived from PBMCs, sampled 5 days after the yellow fever booster vaccination. This TCR derives from a man between 25 and 39 years old who received the YFV17D yellow fever vaccine.

The CDR3 in this case is CASSPAGGGWNEQFF. The nucleotides are TGTGCCAGCAGCCCAGCGGGAGGGGGGTGGAATGAGCAGTTCTTC. The chain links TRBV7-3 with TRBJ2-1; TRBD2 matches 10 bases in the middle. The germline V gene yields SGHTA for CDR1 and FQGTGA for CDR2. Trimming removed 5 bases from V and 7 bases from J; the gene matches leave 8 bases unexplained. Including the terminal cysteine and phenylalanine, the CDR3 comprises 15 residues. The retained sequence is limited to the CDR3, 45 bases, with the frame set at the first base.